This T cell receptor (beta chain) was sequenced during a study of cytomegalovirus exposure and HLA in healthy donors (dated by TCRdb to the late 2010s). Some background on the complete study: According to an earlier analysis of a few hundred of the donors, 150 million to 200 million T cells yielded 117 million unique TCR beta sequences and roughly 280 Gb of sequence data. The later analysis used no new phenotypic data to find candidate immune exposures, relying instead on TCR beta sequences and their occurrence across donors. Among some 410 genotyped donors of the cohort, an average of roughly 230,000 unique TCR beta nucleotide sequences was sequenced per donor, of which about 18% were non-productive. To predict cytomegalovirus infection status, the study combined high-throughput TCR immunosequencing, statistical association of individual TCRs with disease status, and machine learning. A separate validation cohort of roughly 120 different subjects was used in addition to the roughly 670-subject first cohort. The T cell repertoires of 666 subjects were profiled by immunosequencing and related to cytomegalovirus serostatus. All discovery cohort repertoires had been generated using a single sequencing platform. A later analysis re-analyzed previously published TCR beta repertoires from about 600 donors and added high-resolution HLA genotyping to study TCR occurrence patterns. HLA typing included class I and class II loci at four-digit resolution. An earlier analysis of more than 450 of the donors used high-throughput TCR beta sequencing to judge whether each TCR beta V gene segment behaved as functional or pseudogenic. Because of strong linkage in the cohort, roughly 5 DR-DQ haplotypes were treated as single units for association and clustering. Typing coverage differed by locus: A, B, C, DRB1 and DQB1 were typed in roughly 620-630 donors, DQA1 in 522, DPA1 in approximately 600, and DPB1 in 472. Alongside the repertoire data, information on donor age, sex, ethnicity and CMV serostatus was compiled. Genome-wide SNP genotypes for about 65% of the 666 donors were used in a later genetic analysis, which treated that subset as a discovery cohort. Among the approximately 400 genotyped donors, around 81% belonged to the genetic ancestry cluster associated with self-reported Caucasian donors. An early release covering 550 to 700 HLA-typed donors comprised about 300 gigabases of sequencing data and tens of millions of unique TCR sequences. The study was designed to test whether signatures of past pathogen exposure could be identified by cataloging public T cell receptors. General findings and caveats noted by the study authors: A later genetic analysis associated a missense DCLRE1C variant with V-gene and J-gene trimming of TCR beta chains, and an independent cohort replicated the association. The study listed 150 to 200 TCR beta chains as associated with cytomegalovirus. Because counts were too low, roughly 16 rarely observed V segments, including chromosome 9 orphons, were excluded from the earlier analysis of several hundred of the donors. A later analysis found that most CMV-associated TCR beta chains appeared HLA-restricted, with HLA associations seemingly driven largely by CMV exposure. The only immune exposure information available for the cohort was CMV serostatus. In this cohort, only TCR beta chains were sequenced, and detectable features were limited by the absence of alpha or paired-chain data. In a later genetic analysis, fewer N-insertions in productive TCRs were reported among donors in an Asian-associated ancestry cluster than the roughly 700-donor mean. Correlated functional status among segregating V segments might reflect linkage disequilibrium, but an unknown experimental factor could not be ruled out. Roughly uniform sequencing depth across donors was assumed in presence/absence analyses, although this assumption may not hold. In both the original and validation cohorts, the classifier was reported to diagnose cytomegalovirus status with high specificity and sensitivity. Because HLA typing was unavailable for some donors at each locus, only the typed subset was used in association tests. An earlier analysis of some 560 of the donors showed that most TCR beta V segments appeared in productive rearrangements either about 87% or about 30% of the time, which broadly matched IMGT annotations. It was suggested by the authors that the approach could potentially be generalized to other disease states and immunological phenotypes. While some public TCRs were present in many individuals, most TCR sequences turned up only very rarely across donors. A further reported finding was that TCR beta sequences accurately predicted the HLA-A and HLA-B alleles for most subjects in the first cohort. A group of highly shared sequence variants was considered likely to be a technical artifact of the sequencing pipeline. A later analysis found that HLA-associated TCR beta chains were more clonally expanded and had lower generation probabilities than equally common non-associated chains. In vitro tests confirmed that a few of the cytomegalovirus-associated TCR beta chains recognize cytomegalovirus antigens. In a later analysis, the rate of TCR association differed among HLA loci, with DRB1 alleles having the most associated TCRs and HLA-C alleles having the fewest. Strong co-occurrence of HLA alleles, especially DR and DQ, made assigning TCR associations to individual alleles difficult. At a false discovery rate of 0.05, a later analysis linked around 17,000 TCR beta sequences to specific HLA alleles. According to a later analysis, parvovirus B19, influenza, CMV and Epstein-Barr virus appeared linked to several top co-occurrence clusters.

In total, about 650 healthy bone marrow donors made up the cohort. All cohort members were sampled while nominally healthy, although unrecorded immune exposures were likely present. Of the 670 or so cohort members, about 270 had a positive CMV serostatus and 352 had a negative one, while no CMV serostatus was recorded for the donor. Every donor gave a peripheral blood sample, and the peripheral blood mononuclear cells from that sample were used for TCR beta sequencing. The Qiagen DNeasy Blood Extraction Kit was used to extract genomic DNA from the blood cell samples. Details on this clone: Its antigen target is currently unknown. There are no base qualities to consult, and no much larger clone falls within one base.

The library was generated by the immunoSEQ multiplex PCR assay. A mixture of 60 forward primers for TCR Vbeta segments and 13 reverse primers for TCR Jbeta segments was used in the multiplex PCR. A multiplex PCR assay on genomic DNA amplified the CDR3 region of rearranged TCR beta genes. On the Illumina HiSeq System, the amplified TCR beta libraries were sequenced as 87-base-pair reads. The paper's processing steps were these. Across the 670 or so repertoires, a later analysis counted about 81 million unique TCR beta chains, approximately 12 million of which were shared by at least two donors. Raw reads were error-corrected and collapsed into unique sequences by a nearest-neighbor algorithm in which closely related sequences were merged to remove PCR and sequencing errors. To assign V, D and J gene segments, CDR3 sequences were aligned to IMGT reference sequences. For a sequence to be retained, a match of at least six nucleotides to both a V gene segment and a J gene segment was required. Rearrangements were called productive when the CDR3 lacked stop codons and stayed in frame with V and J; all others were non-productive. CDR3 was defined according to IMGT convention as the region running from the second conserved V-encoded cysteine to the conserved J-encoded phenylalanine. Sequences without an unambiguous match to a single V gene segment were excluded from the earlier analysis of almost 600 of the donors. An earlier analysis of around 600 of the donors classified V segments as functional when productive rearrangements were above 56.7% and as segregating when the standard deviation between donors was above 5%. A statistical classification framework was built for diagnosing cytomegalovirus status from the catalog of TCR beta chain sequences. In a later analysis, TCR nucleotide sequences were compared against IMGT/GENE-DB human TR gene sequences so that V and J genes could be assigned. A later analysis assigned CDR3 sequences and most-parsimonious VDJ recombination scenarios with the TCRdist pipeline. In a later analysis, each TCR beta chain was defined by its CDR3 amino acid sequence together with its V-gene family, and reads without a unique V-gene family were excluded. As a way to deal with suspected cross-contamination and a sequencing artifact, a later analysis dropped approximately 570 nucleotide sequences that were highly shared and had low generation probability. A later analysis calculated a clonal expansion index for each public chain from normalized within-repertoire ranks of inferred template counts. A later analysis computed generation probabilities with a VDJ recombination model fitted to out-of-frame rearrangements, and checked the results against IGoR. Hypergeometric tests were used in a later analysis to score TCR-TCR, TCR-HLA and TCR-CMV co-occurrence, with a repertoire-size bias correction applied to the TCR pairs. In a later analysis, false discovery rates were estimated by permuting HLA or CMV assignments 20 times. In a later analysis, co-occurring TCRs were grouped using DBSCAN, and TCRdist sequence similarity was added for clustering within HLA-allele-positive subsets. Co-occurrence clustering excluded repertoires with fewer than 30,000 or more than 120,000 public chains, plus five with anomalous nucleotide sharing. Drawn from immuneACCESS, this table holds only the in-frame rearrangements with V and J called that TCRdb kept. Clones are partly lost; checked studies trace under half to an unresolved V gene and leave the rest unexplained. V, J and clone size were drawn from that table, and D and trimming were deduced from the DNA. The sample table lists approximately 130,000 clones, around 69% of them with a count of one. The top ten hold approximately 2.9% of the sample.

The receptor's source is a human donor in good health. Sequencing used PBMCs.

The nucleotide sequence reads TGCAGCGTTGAAGTCGGGAGGGGGTACGAGCAGTACTTC. It encodes CSVEVGRGYEQYF. The chain employs TRBV29-1 and TRBJ2-5; TRBD2 aligns with 8 central bases. Gene TRBJ2-7 matches the end of the DNA better, so the J call may be wrong. Taken from cysteine to phenylalanine, the CDR3 has 13 residues. The DNA shown is the 39-base CDR3, in frame from base 1. The germline V gene specifies SQVTM as CDR1 and ANQGSEA as CDR2.